Described below is a single TCR beta chain sequence and its context. The sample belongs to a study of early T cells in non-severe SARS-CoV-2 infection. Looked up from germline, CDR1 is SGHRS and CDR2 is YFSETQ. Trimming left V 2 bases short and J 1 base short, with 5 bases between. The CDR3 covers 13 residues. TCRdb re-called the 5' RACE reads through MiXCR, storing one row per CDR3 protein. The sample has over 60,000 distinct CDR3 sequences; about 12% are singletons. The specimen sequenced was whole blood. This clonotype was sampled from an adult who was a healthcare worker with PCR-confirmed SARS-CoV-2 infection or an uninfected control (not recorded which). This chain links TRBV5-1 with TRBJ2-3; no clear D. The CDR3 sequence: CASSFLGTDTQYF. The DNA for the CDR3 is TGCGCCAGCAGCTTTTTGGGCACAGATACGCAGTATTTT. Combining the CDR3 with reference TRBV5-1 and TRBJ2-3 gives the whole variable domain KAGVTQTPRYLIKTRGQQVTLSCSPISGHRSVSWYQQTPGQGLQFLFEYFSETQRNKGNFPGRFSGRQFSNSRSEMNVSTLELGDSALYLCASSFLGTDTQYFGPGTRLTVL.